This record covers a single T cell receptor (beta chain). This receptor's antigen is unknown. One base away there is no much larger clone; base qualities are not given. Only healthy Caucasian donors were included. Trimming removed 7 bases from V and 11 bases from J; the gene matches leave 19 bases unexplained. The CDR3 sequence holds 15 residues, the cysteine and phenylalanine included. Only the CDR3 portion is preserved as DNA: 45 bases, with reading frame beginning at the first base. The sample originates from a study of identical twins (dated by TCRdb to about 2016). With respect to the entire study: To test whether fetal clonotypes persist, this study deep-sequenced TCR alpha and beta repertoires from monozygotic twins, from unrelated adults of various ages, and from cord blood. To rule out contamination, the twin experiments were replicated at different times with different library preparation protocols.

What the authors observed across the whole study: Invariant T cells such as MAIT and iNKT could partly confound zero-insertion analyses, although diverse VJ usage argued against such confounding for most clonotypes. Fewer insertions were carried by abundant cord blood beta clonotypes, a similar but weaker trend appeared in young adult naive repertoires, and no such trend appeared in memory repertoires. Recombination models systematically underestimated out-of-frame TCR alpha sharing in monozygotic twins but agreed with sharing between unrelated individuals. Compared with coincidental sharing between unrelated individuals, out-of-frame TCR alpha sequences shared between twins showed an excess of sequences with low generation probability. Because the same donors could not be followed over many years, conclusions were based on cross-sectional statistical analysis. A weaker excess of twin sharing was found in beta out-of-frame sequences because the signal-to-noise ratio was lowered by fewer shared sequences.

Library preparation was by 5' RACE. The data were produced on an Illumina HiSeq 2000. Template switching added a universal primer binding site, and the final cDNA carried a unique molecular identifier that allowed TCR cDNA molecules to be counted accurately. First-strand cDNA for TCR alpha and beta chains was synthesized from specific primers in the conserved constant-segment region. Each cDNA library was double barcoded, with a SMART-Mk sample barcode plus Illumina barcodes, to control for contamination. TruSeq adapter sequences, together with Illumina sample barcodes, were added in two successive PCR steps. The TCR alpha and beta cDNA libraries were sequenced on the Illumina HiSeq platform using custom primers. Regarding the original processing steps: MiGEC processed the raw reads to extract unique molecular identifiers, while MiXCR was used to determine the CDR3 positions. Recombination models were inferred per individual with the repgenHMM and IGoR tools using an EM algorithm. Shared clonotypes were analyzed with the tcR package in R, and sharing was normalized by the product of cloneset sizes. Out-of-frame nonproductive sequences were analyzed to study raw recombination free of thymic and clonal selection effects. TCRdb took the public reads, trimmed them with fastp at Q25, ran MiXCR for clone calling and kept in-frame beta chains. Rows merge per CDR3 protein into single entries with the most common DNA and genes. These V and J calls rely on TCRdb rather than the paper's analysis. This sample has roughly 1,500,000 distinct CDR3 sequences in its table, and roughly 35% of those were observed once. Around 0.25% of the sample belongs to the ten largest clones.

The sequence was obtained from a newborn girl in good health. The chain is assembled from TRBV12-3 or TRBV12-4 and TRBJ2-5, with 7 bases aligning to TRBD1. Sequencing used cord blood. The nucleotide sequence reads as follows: TGTGCCAGCACTGAAACGGGACAGCCTTACAATGAGCAGTACTTC. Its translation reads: CASTETGQPYNEQYF.